A selection of T cell receptor beta chains follows, all from one sample in a study of cytomegalovirus exposure and HLA in healthy donors. This table comes from immunoSEQ multiplex PCR, and its TCRdb copy is limited to in-frame clones, with some not included. The table lists about 170,000 clones. The sample comprised PBMCs. The source is a woman between 18 and 29 years old in good health and CMV-seropositive. The CDR3 runs from the conserved cysteine through the conserved F or W. D genes are given only for firm matches.

J gene	D gene	V gene	CDR3 DNA	CDR3 protein
TRBJ2-7	TRBD2	TRBV7-2	TGTGCCAGCAGCTCCCGCAGCGGGAGTGAATACGAGCAGTACTTC	CASSSRSGSEYEQYF
TRBJ1-6	TRBD1	TRBV5-1	TGCGCCAGCAGCTTGGGACAGGGGGCGAGCTCCTATAATTCACCCCTCCACTTT	CASSLGQGASSYNSPLHF
TRBJ2-5	TRBD2	TRBV7-2	TGTGCCAGCAGCTTAGGCCTAGCGGGAGGGCTGGTAGAGACCCAGTACTTC	CASSLGLAGGLVETQYF
TRBJ1-1	-	TRBV5-4	TGTGCCAGCAGCTTGGGGCAGGGTAGGGGGACTGAAGCTTTCTTT	CASSLGQGRGTEAFF
TRBJ1-5	-	TRBV6-1	TGTGCCAGCACTATAGGGCACAGGGACAATCAGCCCCAGCATTTT	CASTIGHRDNQPQHF
TRBJ2-1	TRBD2	TRBV11-2	TGTGCCAGCAGCTTTAGCCTCGGGGGGAATGAGCAGTTCTTC	CASSFSLGGNEQFF
TRBJ2-1	-	TRBV5-1	TGCGCCAGCAGCACAAACCCCAGCTACAATGAGCAGTTCTTC	CASSTNPSYNEQFF
TRBJ2-1	TRBD2	TRBV11-2	TGTGCCAGCAGCCCTCCGTGGCGGGAGGAAGGTGAGCAGTTCTTC	CASSPPWREEGEQFF
TRBJ1-6	TRBD1	TRBV4-1	TGCGCCAGCAACCCAGGAGTACAGGGGCTTTCACCCCTCCACTTT	CASNPGVQGLSPLHF
TRBJ2-3	TRBD2	TRBV4-2	TGTGCCAGCAGCCCCCCTAGCGGGGACACAGATACGCAGTATTTT	CASSPPSGDTDTQYF
TRBJ2-1	-	TRBV7-7	TGTGCTAGCAGCTTAGGCGCCGGCAATGAGCAGTTCTTC	CASSLGAGNEQFF
TRBJ1-1	-	TRBV7-2	TGTGCCAGCAGCCCACACCAGAACACTGAAGCTTTCTTT	CASSPHQNTEAFF
TRBJ1-4	TRBD1	TRBV10-1	TGCGCCAGCAGCAAAGGGGACAGGCGCCTTTCTCAAACTAATGAAAAACTGTTTTTT	CASSKGDRRLSQTNEKLFF
TRBJ2-2	TRBD1	TRBV19	TGTGCCAGTAGAGCAACAGGGGGCGCATCCACCGGGGAGCTGTTTTTT	CASRATGGASTGELFF
TRBJ1-1	-	TRBV10-1	TGCGCCAGCATGGATTTGGGGGCCACTGAAGCTTTCTTT	CASMDLGATEAFF
TRBJ2-5	TRBD1	TRBV2	TGTGCCAGCTGTAGGACAGGGGGCAGGAAGACCCAGTACTTC	CASCRTGGRKTQYF
TRBJ2-3	-	TRBV30	TGTGCCTGGAGTAGGGCCCGGATCTCTGTGGGGCAAGATACGCAGTATTTT	CAWSRARISVGQDTQYF
TRBJ1-3	TRBD1	TRBV29-1	TGCAGCGTTGACCCCAGGGAGCACAGGGGGTCTGGAAACACCATATATTTT	CSVDPREHRGSGNTIYF
TRBJ2-2	TRBD2	TRBV18	TGTGCCAGCTCACCAAGCCCTAGCGGGAGCGGGGAGCTGTTTTTT	CASSPSPSGSGELFF
TRBJ1-1	TRBD1	TRBV18	TGTGCCAGCCTTGGACAGGGGCTGATGAACACTGAAGCTTTCTTT	CASLGQGLMNTEAFF
TRBJ2-2	TRBD1	TRBV4-3	TGCGCCAGCAGCCTCACCGGGACAGGGACCGGGGAGCTGTTTTTT	CASSLTGTGTGELFF
TRBJ1-5	-	TRBV6-6	TGTGCCAGCAGGGCCGTGGGCAATCAGCCCCAGCATTTT	CASRAVGNQPQHF
TRBJ2-4	TRBD1	TRBV6-6	TGTGCCAGCAGTTTCCTGGGACAGGGGAAAAACATTCAGTACTTC	CASSFLGQGKNIQYF
TRBJ2-7	TRBD1	TRBV2	TGTGCCAGCAGGATGGGACAGGGGGGTTACGAGCAGTACTTC	CASRMGQGGYEQYF
TRBJ2-2	-	TRBV18	TGTGCCAGCCGCCCGGGGTCGGGCACCGGGGAGCTGTTTTTT	CASRPGSGTGELFF
TRBJ2-7	TRBD1	TRBV10-1	TGCGCCAGCCCCAGATCAACCCGACAGGGGGCCGTCGACGAGCAGTACTTC	CASPRSTRQGAVDEQYF
TRBJ2-3	-	TRBV10-3	TGTGCCATCAGTGAGGGGTCGGGGGTCACAGATACGCAGTATTTT	CAISEGSGVTDTQYF
TRBJ2-2	-	TRBV7-9	TGTGCCAGCAGCTTGACAGGAAACACCGGGGAGCTGTTTTTT	CASSLTGNTGELFF
TRBJ2-2	-	TRBV9	TGTGCCAGCAGCGTAACCGGGAAGAACACCGGGGAGCTGTTTTTT	CASSVTGKNTGELFF
TRBJ2-7	-	TRBV11-3	-	CASSYRDWQLRAVLRDF
TRBJ2-7	-	TRBV18	TGTGCCAGCTCACCACCGGCTGGGGCTTACACCGAGCAGTACTTC	CASSPPAGAYTEQYF
TRBJ2-7	-	TRBV5-6	TGTGCCAGCAGCTTCCTGGACACCGCCTACGAGCAGTACTTC	CASSFLDTAYEQYF
TRBJ2-7	TRBD1	TRBV6-6	TGTGCCAGCAGTTACCCGGGGACAGGGGGGTACGAGCAGTACTTC	CASSYPGTGGYEQYF
TRBJ2-1	-	TRBV15	TGTGCCACCAGCAGAGCGGACTCGTATCTGTTCTTC	CATSRADSYLFF
TRBJ2-1	-	TRBV5-8	TGTGCCAGCAGCTGGGACCGGGACTCATCATCCAATGAGCAGTTCTTC	CASSWDRDSSSNEQFF
TRBJ1-4	-	TRBV12-5	TGTGCTAGTGGTTTGACAGGGGAAAAACTGTTTTTT	CASGLTGEKLFF
TRBJ1-2	-	TRBV6-6	TGTGCCAGCAGCTCAAGCGGGGGAAACTATGGCTACACCTTC	CASSSSGGNYGYTF
TRBJ2-7	-	TRBV4-2	TGTGCCAGCAGCCAAGACATAAGTAGCTCCTACGAGCAGTACTTC	CASSQDISSSYEQYF
TRBJ1-1	TRBD1	TRBV7-8	TGTGCCAGCAGCTGGTCAGGGGGCCTGAACACTGAAGCTTTCTTT	CASSWSGGLNTEAFF
TRBJ1-5	-	TRBV6-1	TGTGCCAGCAGTCTTCGGAGGGCGGTGGATCAGCCCCAGCATTTT	CASSLRRAVDQPQHF
TRBJ1-2	TRBD1	TRBV6-6	TGTGCCAGCAGTTACCTAGGACAGGTCTATGGCTACACCTTC	CASSYLGQVYGYTF
TRBJ2-7	-	TRBV7-9	TGTGCCAGCAGCTCTGAAAAGACTAGGGACGAGCAGTACTTC	CASSSEKTRDEQYF
TRBJ2-1	TRBD1	TRBV7-9	TGTGCCAGCAGCGGAACCGGGACAGGGGGTCTAAACAATGAGCAGTTCTTC	CASSGTGTGGLNNEQFF
TRBJ2-7	TRBD1	TRBV27	TGTGCCAGCCGTCGGACAGGGCGCGGCTACGAGCAGTACTTC	CASRRTGRGYEQYF
TRBJ1-1	-	TRBV30	TGTGCCTGGAGCACCCTAGAGTGGGGGGTGAACACTGAAGCTTTCTTT	CAWSTLEWGVNTEAFF
TRBJ1-3	-	TRBV30	TGTGCGGGGGGTTCTGGAAACACCATATATTTT	CAGGSGNTIYF
TRBJ1-3	-	TRBV7-2	TGTGCCAGCAGTCCTAGTGAAAACACCATATATTTT	CASSPSENTIYF
TRBJ2-4	-	TRBV6-5	TGTGCCAGCAGTTACAGACACGTAGACAAAAACATTCAGTACTTC	CASSYRHVDKNIQYF
TRBJ1-2	-	TRBV5-1	TGCGCCAGCAGTAGGGGGGGGGCCAGGGAAGACTATGGCTACACCTTC	CASSRGGAREDYGYTF
TRBJ1-1	TRBD1	TRBV11-2	TGTGCCAGCAGCGCGGGGGGGACAGTCAACACTGAAGCTTTCTTT	CASSAGGTVNTEAFF
TRBJ2-3	-	TRBV4-1	TGCGCCAGCAGCCATCCCCCGTCGTACAGGTCGGCAGATACGCAGTATTTT	CASSHPPSYRSADTQYF
TRBJ1-4	TRBD1	TRBV6-5	TGTGCCAGCAGTCAACCGGGACAGGGGAAGGAAAAACTGTTTTTT	CASSQPGQGKEKLFF
TRBJ1-2	TRBD1	TRBV5-4	TGTGCCAGCAGCATGTGGACAGGGGGCAGATTTGGGAATGGCTACACCTTC	CASSMWTGGRFGNGYTF
TRBJ2-3	-	TRBV19	TGTGCCAGCAAGGACACCATTAGCACAGATACGCAGTATTTT	CASKDTISTDTQYF
TRBJ1-5	-	TRBV6-6	TGTGCCGCCTCCGGGGGGGAATTTAATCAGCCCCAGCATTTT	CAASGGEFNQPQHF